The clone carrying this T cell receptor beta chain appeared many times. The antigen remains undetermined. Using its own MiXCR run on the 5' RACE reads, TCRdb lists one record per CDR3 protein. The profile shows 750,000 to 950,000 distinct CDR3 sequences, roughly an eighth of them singletons. This sample was taken from a study of identical twins. General study points: Invariant T cells like MAIT and iNKT could partly confound the zero-insertion analyses.

CDR1 is MGHRA, CDR2 YSYEKL, per germline. The CDR3 contains 17 residues. J was trimmed by 9 bases and V by 2 bases; bases with no gene match: 11. Another study also made use of these data, one on yellow fever vaccine responses in identical twins.

This receptor was identified in a woman between 18 and 29 years old in good health. The sample consisted of PBMCs. The V gene is TRBV4-1, the J gene TRBJ2-1, with 12 bases aligning to TRBD2. In DNA form, the CDR3 reads TGCGCCAGCAGCCAAACGTATCTAGCGGGAGGGCCGGGTGAGCAGTTCTTC. Residues: CASSQTYLAGGPGEQFF.